This T cell receptor (beta chain) was observed in a study of a mutant IDH1 vaccine in newly diagnosed glioma. Study-level background: Treated individuals were roughly 62% male and roughly 40% female, averaging 40.4 years of age. Visit V12 was at week 35; visit V13 was at week 47. Study observations and caveats: Top-clonotype changes in peripheral T cells seemed unrelated to pseudoprogression.

Time point reported: week 47, end of study. A 20-mer mutant IDH1 peptide at 300 ug was injected subcutaneously with topical imiquimod. The data were produced by immunoSEQ multiplex PCR, yet TCRdb's version contains in-frame clones alone and is incomplete. The sample records 40,000 to 45,000 clones, 82% being singletons. A word on this clone: The antigen is undetermined.

The germline gives CDR1 SGDLS, CDR2 YYNGEE. The CDR3 length is 12 residues. V was clipped by 2 bases and J by 5 bases, with 4 bases between them. Sequences were derived from PBMCs, sampled from a glioma patient whose treatment included an IDH1 peptide vaccine. This rearrangement joins TRBV9 to TRBJ2-2, with no clear D. This receptor was obtained from a young man with glioma. Some clones in this sample may be carry-over from other donors' samples. The CDR3, as DNA: TGTGCCAGCAGCGTGGGAACCGGGGAGCTGTTTTTT. Translated, it gives CASSVGTGELFF. Using reference TRBV9 and TRBJ2-2 for the parts outside the CDR3, the full variable domain is DSGVTQTPKHLITATGQRVTLRCSPRSGDLSVYWYQQSLDQGLQFLIQYYNGEERAKGNILERFSAQQFPDLHSELNLSSLELGDSALYFCASSVGTGELFFGEGSRLTVL.